The T cell receptor beta chain described here comes from a study of cytomegalovirus exposure and HLA in healthy donors. Study as a whole: Around 85 million unique TCRs from HLA-typed donors were held in an early data release. The study's findings and limits: Most CMV-associated TCR beta chains were later found to appear HLA-restricted. Reportedly, a later analysis found an Asian-associated ancestry cluster had fewer N-insertions than the roughly 700-donor mean. Cytomegalovirus status was reportedly diagnosed by the classifier with high sensitivity and specificity.

Germline lookup yields CDR1 SGHRS and CDR2 YFSETQ. V dropped 2 bases and J dropped 7; count of bases not matched to a gene: 5. The CDR3 runs 14 residues. The PCR was carried out with 60 Vbeta primers and 13 Jbeta primers. Here immunoSEQ multiplex PCR was the method, and the copy in TCRdb shows in-frame clones only, minus some. The sample has about 150,000 clones; about 76% are singletons. With regard to this clone: The antigen is not known.

The clonotype originates from a man aged 25-45 years in good health and CMV-seropositive. This chain joins TRBV5-1 and TRBJ1-1; the match to TRBD1 covers 10 bases. Sequencing input: PBMCs. The CDR3 protein is CASSFDRGHNEAFF. Here the CDR3 DNA reads TGCGCCAGCAGCTTCGACAGGGGGCATAATGAAGCTTTCTTT.